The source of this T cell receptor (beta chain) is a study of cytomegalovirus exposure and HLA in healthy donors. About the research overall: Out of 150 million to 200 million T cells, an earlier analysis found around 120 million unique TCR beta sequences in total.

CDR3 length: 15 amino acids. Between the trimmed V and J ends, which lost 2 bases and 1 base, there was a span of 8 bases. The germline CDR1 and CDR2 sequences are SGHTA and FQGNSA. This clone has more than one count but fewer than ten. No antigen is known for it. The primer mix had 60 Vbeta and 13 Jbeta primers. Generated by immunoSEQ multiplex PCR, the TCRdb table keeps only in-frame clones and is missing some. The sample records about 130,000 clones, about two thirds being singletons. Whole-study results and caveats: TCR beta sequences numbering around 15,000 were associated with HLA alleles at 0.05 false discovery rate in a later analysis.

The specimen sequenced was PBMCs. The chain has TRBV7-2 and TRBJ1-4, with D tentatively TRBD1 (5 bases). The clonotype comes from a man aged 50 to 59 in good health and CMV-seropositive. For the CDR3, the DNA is TGTGCCAGCAGCTTACGAAGGGGAACTAATGAAAAACTGTTTTTT. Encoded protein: CASSLRRGTNEKLFF.